What follows describes a single TCR beta chain. Both 60 Vbeta primers and 13 Jbeta primers went into the PCR. Sequenced by immunoSEQ multiplex PCR; TCRdb stores in-frame clones only, minus some. The sample consists of roughly 63,000 clones, 75% of them appearing once. Germline values: CDR1 MNHNS, CDR2 SASEGT. This CDR3 has 12 amino acids. The V and J ends lost 4 bases and 8 bases respectively, with 11 bases between them. This sample is drawn from a study of cytomegalovirus exposure and HLA in healthy donors. This receptor was obtained from a woman in her thirties or forties in good health and CMV-seropositive. Material for sequencing was PBMCs. The chain uses TRBV6-1 and TRBJ1-2; TRBD1 might be the D (5 bases). The CDR3 loop reads CASSVRRGGYTF. CDR3 DNA sequence: TGTGCCAGCAGTGTGCGGCGGGGGGGCTACACCTTC.